The 19 T cell receptor beta chains reported below all come from one sample, sequenced in a study of ipilimumab plus nivolumab after autologous stem cell transplantation. Clones were read by immunoSEQ multiplex PCR, and TCRdb kept only the in-frame ones, dropping some. The data show roughly 12,000 clones, with 73% seen just once and 15% to 20% held by the top ten. Sequences were derived from PBMCs, sampled in a trial of ipilimumab plus nivolumab as post-transplant consolidation. These receptors were collected from a male donor with diffuse large B-cell lymphoma.

The V call is TRBV13, the J call TRBJ2-1, with a weak D call TRBD2 (7 bases). Trimming removed 2 bases from V and 8 bases from J, with 16 bases in between. Looked up from germline, CDR1 is PRHDT and CDR2 is FYEKMQ (reference sequence). The CDR3 totals 15 residues. The CDR3 is CASSLTGGASDEQFF. The CDR3 bases are TGTGCCAGCAGCTTAACGGGGGGCGCTTCAGATGAGCAGTTCTTC.

The rearrangement uses TRBV7-2 and TRBJ2-3, with D possibly being TRBD1 or TRBD2 (5 bases each). Trimming stripped 2 bases from V and 2 bases from J, with 8 bases between. The CDR3 sequence is 14 residues long. Germline V gene data show CDR1 as SGHTA and CDR2 as FQGNSA. DNA of the CDR3: TGTGCCAGCAGCTTAACGGGGCTCACAGATACGCAGTATTTT. Encoded protein: CASSLTGLTDTQYF.

This clone was detected only a few times. This chain connects TRBV6-6 to TRBJ2-5; perhaps TRBD2 as D (6 bases). The V end was cut by 6 bases, the J end by 7 bases, with 15 bases between. The CDR3 runs 13 residues. CDR1 and CDR2 from the germline V gene are MNHNY and SVGAGI (reference sequence). For the CDR3, the DNA is TGTGCCAGCAGAACCACTAGCTCCGGGACCCAGTACTTC. It yields the protein CASRTTSSGTQYF.

The chain is built from TRBV25-1 and TRBJ2-2; 11 bases map to TRBD2. This CDR3 region has 16 residues. Germline CDR1 and CDR2: MGHDK and SYGVNS. The V and J ends lost 5 bases and 3 bases, in that order; junction bases with no gene match: 5. The CDR3 loop reads CASSLAGGSHTGELFF. The CDR3 DNA follows: TGTGCCAGCAGTCTAGCGGGAGGCTCGCACACCGGGGAGCTGTTTTTT. The full variable domain, completed using reference TRBV25-1 and TRBJ2-2, is EADIYQTPRYLVIGTGKKITLECSQTMGHDKMYWYQQDPGMELHLIHYSYGVNSTEKGDLSSESTVSRIRTEHFPLTLESARPSHTSQYLCASSLAGGSHTGELFFGEGSRLTVL.

The rearrangement joins TRBV7-9 to TRBJ1-1; tentative D call: TRBD1 (5 bases). Germline CDR1 SEHNR, CDR2 FQNEAQ (reference sequence). V lost 5 bases and J lost 1, with 11 bases in between. The CDR3 loop spans 14 amino acids. In DNA form, the CDR3 reads TGTGCCAGCAGCGCCGGGGGGTGGAACACTGAAGCTTTCTTT. This gives the protein CASSAGGWNTEAFF.

This chain links TRBV5-1 with TRBJ2-5; either TRBD1 or TRBD2 may fit D (5 bases each). TRBJ2-7 matches the DNA end more closely, so the J call is doubtful. The CDR3 is 13 residues long. Germline-derived CDR1 and CDR2 are SGHRS and YFSETQ. The CDR3 region is CASSWDGAYEQYF. CDR3 sequence (DNA): TGCGCCAGCAGCTGGGACGGAGCCTACGAGCAGTACTTC.

The chain's CDR3 is CASSYLRGTGATNEKLFF. The CDR3 coding sequence is TGTGCCAGCAGCTACCTGAGGGGTACGGGAGCAACTAATGAAAAACTGTTTTTT. The rearrangement uses TRBV7-9 and TRBJ1-4, with a possible D match to TRBD1 (5 bases). V gave up 4 bases and J gave up 0 bases, with 18 bases separating them. The CDR3 length is 18 residues. The germline V gene encodes CDR1 SEHNR and CDR2 FQNEAQ (reference sequence). Full variable domain (remainder filled in from reference TRBV7-9 and TRBJ1-4): DTGVSQNPRHKITKRGQNVTFRCDPISEHNRLYWYRQTLGQGPEFLTYFQNEAQLEKSRLLSDRFSAERPKGSFSTLEIQRTEQGDSAMYLCASSYLRGTGATNEKLFFGSGTQLSVL.

The genes are TRBV7-2 and TRBJ2-2, with D perhaps TRBD1 or TRBD2 (6 bases each). V lost 5 bases to trimming and J lost 8 bases, with 15 bases between them. The CDR3 loop spans 14 amino acids. Germline V gene sequence: CDR1 SGHTA, CDR2 FQGNSA. CDR3 sequence: CASSPLGGGGELFF. CDR3 bases: TGTGCCAGCAGCCCGCTCGGAGGGGGAGGGGAGCTGTTTTTT.

J is TRBJ2-1 and V is TRBV18, with TRBD1 matching over 8 bases. The V gene end was trimmed by 5 bases and the J gene end by 4 bases; junction bases not matched to a gene: 7. The CDR3 is 15 amino acids. CDR1 and CDR2 from the germline V gene are KGHSH and LQKENI. CDR3 sequence (DNA): TGTGCCAGCTCAGCACAGGGGGGCTTATACAATGAGCAGTTCTTC. Translation: CASSAQGGLYNEQFF.

There are a few counts of this clone. The chain couples TRBV4-1 to TRBJ2-7, with D unresolved. Trimming took off 2 bases at V and 2 bases at J, with 16 bases between the two ends. The CDR3 runs 16 residues. From germline, CDR1 is MGHRA and CDR2 YSYEKL. CDR3 sequence reads: CASSQILGSNPYEQYF. Here the CDR3 DNA reads TGCGCCAGCAGCCAAATACTGGGATCAAATCCCTACGAGCAGTACTTC.

This chain joins TRBV29-1 and TRBJ1-4, with TRBD1 matching over 7 bases. The CDR3 loop spans 13 amino acids. The germline gives CDR1 SQVTM, CDR2 ANQGSEA. The V and J ends lost 6 bases and 4 bases, in that order; junction bases with no gene match: 5. The CDR3 coding sequence is TGCAGCGTCGTACAGGGGTTTAATGAAAAACTGTTTTTT. This translates into CSVVQGFNEKLFF.

This rearrangement joins TRBV5-1 to TRBJ1-1; no firm D call. The V gene lost 4 bases and the J gene lost 3 bases, with 10 bases spanning the gap. The CDR3 sequence is 13 residues long. Germline-derived CDR1 and CDR2 are SGHRS and YFSETQ. The CDR3 DNA reads TGCGCCAGCAGCCTTGGGAGAGACACTGAAGCTTTCTTT. It translates to CASSLGRDTEAFF.

This chain connects TRBV7-9 to TRBJ1-4; D is undetermined. CDR3 length: 15 residues. Germline CDR1 reads SEHNR; CDR2 reads FQNEAQ (reference sequence). Trimming stripped 5 bases from V and 0 bases from J, with 10 bases between. The CDR3 spells CASSLSRTTNEKLFF. DNA for the CDR3: TGTGCCAGCAGCCTTTCCCGGACAACTAATGAAAAACTGTTTTTT. The variable domain in full, completed from reference TRBV7-9 and TRBJ1-4, reads DTGVSQNPRHKITKRGQNVTFRCDPISEHNRLYWYRQTLGQGPEFLTYFQNEAQLEKSRLLSDRFSAERPKGSFSTLEIQRTEQGDSAMYLCASSLSRTTNEKLFFGSGTQLSVL.

The chain recombines TRBV2 with TRBJ2-5; D not resolved. The V gene lost 4 bases and the J gene lost 1 base, with 10 bases spanning the gap. The germline V gene encodes CDR1 SNHLY and CDR2 FYNNEI. The CDR3 has 14 residues. CDR3 protein: CASSAVGSQETQYF. The CDR3 DNA sequence: TGTGCCAGCAGTGCAGTGGGATCCCAAGAGACCCAGTACTTC.

V is TRBV27 and J is TRBJ1-5; D is uncertain. CDR1 is MNHEY and CDR2 is SMNVEV in the germline V gene (reference sequence). The V end was cut by 5 bases, the J end by 9 bases, with 17 bases between. The CDR3 length is 14 residues. CDR3 sequence (DNA): TGTGCCAGCAGTCCGGCCCGCGGACTGCCGCCCCAGCATTTT. This codes for CASSPARGLPPQHF.

The table lists this clone with a few counts. V and J are TRBV30 and TRBJ2-7, with unresolved D. The ends were cut back, 5 bases at V and 1 base at J, with 9 bases in the middle. CDR1 and CDR2 from the germline V gene are GTSNPN and SVGIG (reference sequence). The CDR3 covers 12 residues. The chain's CDR3 is CAWAGQSYEQYF. DNA for the CDR3: TGTGCCTGGGCTGGGCAATCCTACGAGCAGTACTTC.

By frequency in the sample, this clone is medium-sized. The CDR3 here is CARSRALGELFF. The CDR3 DNA is TGTGCCAGAAGCCGCGCACTCGGGGAGCTGTTTTTT. The rearrangement uses TRBV5-3 and TRBJ2-2; D is uncertain. TRBV5-3 is flagged as an ORF with uncertain function. V was clipped by 4 bases and J by 7 bases, with 8 bases between them. This CDR3 comprises 12 residues.

The rearrangement joins TRBV5-8 to TRBJ1-3; the D is unclear. CDR3 length: 15 residues. Germline-derived CDR1 and CDR2 are SGHTS and YDEGEE. V lost 4 bases to trimming and J lost 0 bases, with 11 bases between them. The CDR3 DNA sequence: TGTGCCAGCAGCGTCGACCGATTCTCTGGAAACACCATATATTTT. This encodes CASSVDRFSGNTIYF.

The CDR3 loop is CSVARGNTIYF. The CDR3 nucleotides are TGCAGCGTTGCGCGGGGAAACACCATATATTTT. The chain joins TRBV29-1 to TRBJ1-3; D unresolved. Looked up from germline, CDR1 is SQVTM and CDR2 is ANQGSEA. The CDR3 has 11 residues. Deletions cut 4 bases from V and 4 bases from J, with 5 bases between.